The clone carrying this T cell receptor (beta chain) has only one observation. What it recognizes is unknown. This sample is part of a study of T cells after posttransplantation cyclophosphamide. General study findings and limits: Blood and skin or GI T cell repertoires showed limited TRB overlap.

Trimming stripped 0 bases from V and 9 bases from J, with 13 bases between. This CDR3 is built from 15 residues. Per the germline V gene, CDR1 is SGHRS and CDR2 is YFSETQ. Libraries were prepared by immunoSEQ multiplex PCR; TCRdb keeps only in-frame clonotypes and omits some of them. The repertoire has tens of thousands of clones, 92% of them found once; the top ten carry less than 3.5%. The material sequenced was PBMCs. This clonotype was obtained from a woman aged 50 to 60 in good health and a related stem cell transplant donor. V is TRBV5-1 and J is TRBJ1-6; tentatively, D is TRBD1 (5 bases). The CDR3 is CASSLDAGRGSPLHF. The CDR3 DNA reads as TGCGCCAGCAGCTTGGACGCCGGGAGGGGTTCACCCCTCCACTTT.